Below, 15 T cell receptor beta chains from the same sample are listed, as sequenced in a study of blood T cell repertoires in COVID-19. Generated by immunoSEQ multiplex PCR, the TCRdb table keeps only in-frame clones and is missing some. The data contain 150,000 or so clones, 75% to 85% of them singletons. The sample taken for sequencing was peripheral blood. Receptor source: a woman between 55 and 75 years old with COVID-19, enrolled during active disease.

The V gene is TRBV2, the J gene TRBJ2-5; no firm D call. The CDR3 sequence is 15 residues long. V was trimmed by 7 bases and J by 3 bases, leaving 18 bases between them. Per germline, CDR1 SNHLY and CDR2 FYNNEI. The CDR3 region is CASTPLVVAEETQYF. CDR3 bases: TGTGCCAGCACTCCATTGGTGGTAGCTGAAGAGACCCAGTACTTC. The full variable domain, rest sourced from reference TRBV2 and TRBJ2-5, is EPEVTQTPSHQVTQMGQEVILRCVPISNHLYFYWYRQILGQKVEFLVSFYNNEISEKSEIFDDQFSVERPDGSNFTLKIRSTKLEDSAMYFCASTPLVVAEETQYFGPGTRLLVL.

The table lists this clone with a few counts. This rearrangement joins TRBV6-2 or TRBV6-3 to TRBJ2-2, with 10 nucleotides matching TRBD2. CDR1 is MNHEY, CDR2 SVGEGT, per germline. This CDR3 has 18 amino acids. J was trimmed by 7 bases and V by 2 bases; bases with no gene match: 13. Here the CDR3 reads CASSYEAGGTNTRGELFF. The CDR3 bases are TGTGCCAGCAGTTACGAAGCGGGAGGGACCAACACCCGCGGGGAGCTGTTTTTT.

The V gene is TRBV5-6, the J gene TRBJ1-2; possible D gene TRBD1, 5 bases. The length of the CDR3 is 14 residues. Trimming left V 7 bases short and J 7 bases short, with 20 bases between. Germline V gene sequence: CDR1 SGHDT, CDR2 YYEEEE. The CDR3: CASYFSAREGGYTF. For the CDR3, the DNA is TGTGCCAGCTATTTCTCCGCCAGGGAGGGTGGCTACACCTTC.

The chain recombines TRBV10-2 with TRBJ1-1; D gene uncertain. V lost 0 bases and J lost 9, with 20 bases in between. The germline V gene encodes CDR1 WSHSY and CDR2 SAAADI. CDR3 length: 16 residues. The chain's CDR3 is CASSESIPGRGDQAFF. CDR3 coding DNA: TGCGCCAGCAGTGAGTCGATTCCTGGCAGAGGAGATCAAGCTTTCTTT.

The rearrangement uses TRBV11-2 and TRBJ2-7; D remains ambiguous. With 5 bases removed from V and 2 bases from J, the gap between germline ends came to 13 bases. Germline assignment: CDR1 SGHAT and CDR2 FQNNGV. The length of the CDR3 is 14 residues. In DNA form, the CDR3 reads TGTGCCAGCAGCCTACTCGTCCAGGCCTACGAGCAGTACTTC. Translating it yields CASSLLVQAYEQYF.

V is TRBV25-1 and J is TRBJ2-7; TRBD2 matches 8 bases. Germline loops: CDR1 MGHDK, CDR2 SYGVNS. This CDR3 is built from 15 residues. V dropped 4 bases and J dropped 4; count of bases not matched to a gene: 9. The CDR3 DNA is TGTGCCAGCAGTGGCGGTAGCGGGATAATGTACGAGCAGTACTTC. Its translation: CASSGGSGIMYEQYF.

The chain has TRBV2 and TRBJ2-3, with TRBD2 identical over 12 bases. With 2 bases clipped from V and 4 bases from J, the junction kept 13 bases outside the gene matches. CDR1 and CDR2 (germline): SNHLY, FYNNEI. This CDR3 is 19 amino acids long. This CDR3 reads CASSELAGGPYRAPDTQYF. CDR3 nucleotides: TGTGCCAGCAGTGAACTAGCGGGGGGGCCATATCGGGCCCCAGATACGCAGTATTTT.

The rearrangement uses TRBV5-5 and TRBJ2-5; 10 nucleotides line up with TRBD2. Germline trimming cut 2 bases from V and 1 base from J; bases unmatched to any gene: 5. Germline lookup yields CDR1 SGHKS and CDR2 YYEKEE (reference sequence). The CDR3 covers 16 residues. The CDR3 protein is CASSLLIAGGQETQYF. For the CDR3, the DNA is TGTGCCAGCAGCTTATTAATAGCGGGGGGCCAAGAGACCCAGTACTTC.

This clone was observed a few times. The V call is TRBV28, the J call TRBJ2-3; 8 bases fit TRBD2. Looked up from germline, CDR1 is MDHEN and CDR2 is SYDVKM. V lost 9 bases, J lost 1 base, and 6 bases stayed unmatched. The CDR3 totals 14 residues. CDR3 sequence: CASPPAGGTDTQYF. CDR3 sequence (DNA): TGTGCCAGTCCCCCAGCGGGGGGCACAGATACGCAGTATTTT.

This chain links TRBV29-1 with TRBJ1-1; tentatively, D is TRBD1 (6 bases). Trimming shortened V by 5 bases and J by 2 bases, and 12 bases separated the two germline ends. The CDR3 runs to 13 residues. Germline-derived CDR1 and CDR2 are SQVTM and ANQGSEA. CDR3 sequence: CSVFGTSNTEAFF. The CDR3 region has the DNA TGCAGCGTTTTCGGGACATCCAACACTGAAGCTTTCTTT.

This clone was detected only a few times. The chain links TRBV5-6 to TRBJ2-2; TRBD1 aligns across 7 bases. Losses at the gene ends were 3 bases for V and 0 bases for J; bases not matched to a gene: 2. Germline values: CDR1 SGHDT, CDR2 YYEEEE. The CDR3 length is 15 residues. CDR3 sequence: CASSSGQSNTGELFF. The CDR3 nucleotides are TGTGCCAGCAGCTCGGGACAGTCGAACACCGGGGAGCTGTTTTTT. Filled out from reference TRBV5-6 and TRBJ2-2, the complete variable domain reads DAGVTQSPTHLIKTRGQQVTLRCSPKSGHDTVSWYQQALGQGPQFIFQYYEEEERQRGNFPDRFSGHQFPNYSSELNVNALLLGDSALYLCASSSGQSNTGELFFGEGSRLTVL.

This chain uses TRBV7-2 with TRBJ1-6, with D perhaps matching TRBD1 (5 bases). The CDR3 contains 15 residues. V lost 5 bases, J lost 7 bases, and 15 bases lay in between. In germline, CDR1 is SGHTA, CDR2 FQGNSA. The DNA for the CDR3 is TGTGCCAGCAGCCCCCGGGGGGGAGGCAATTCACCCCTCCACTTT. This encodes CASSPRGGGNSPLHF. The full variable domain, with the rest looked up from reference TRBV7-2 and TRBJ1-6, is GAGVSQSPSNKVTEKGKDVELRCDPISGHTALYWYRQSLGQGLEFLIYFQGNSAPDKSGLPSDRFSAERTGGSVSTLTIQRTQQEDSAVYLCASSPRGGGNSPLHFGNGTRLTVT.

A remark on this clone: The sample holds other DNA sequences that translate to the same CDR3. This chain links TRBV5-1 with TRBJ2-2; TRBD1 agrees at 7 bases. The CDR3 runs to 15 residues. The V and J ends lost 3 bases and 0 bases, in that order; junction bases with no gene match: 2. Germline-derived CDR1 and CDR2 are SGHRS and YFSETQ. This CDR3 reads CASSSGQPNTGELFF. CDR3 bases: TGCGCCAGCAGCTCGGGACAGCCGAACACCGGGGAGCTGTTTTTT. The whole variable domain, remainder taken from reference TRBV5-1 and TRBJ2-2, is KAGVTQTPRYLIKTRGQQVTLSCSPISGHRSVSWYQQTPGQGLQFLFEYFSETQRNKGNFPGRFSGRQFSNSRSEMNVSTLELGDSALYLCASSSGQPNTGELFFGEGSRLTVL.

Only a few counts were recorded for this clone. V and J are TRBV6-5 and TRBJ2-2; D gene ambiguous. The CDR3 sequence is 12 residues long. Germline values: CDR1 MNHEY, CDR2 SVGAGI. With 7 bases removed from V and 3 bases from J, the gap between germline ends came to 6 bases. The CDR3 nucleotides read TGTGCCAGCACCGCGTACACCGGGGAGCTGTTTTTT. Amino acid sequence: CASTAYTGELFF.

V usage is TRBV5-5 and J usage is TRBJ2-5, with 9 nucleotides matching TRBD2. Germline CDR1 is SGHKS and CDR2 is YYEKEE (reference sequence). V dropped 7 bases and J dropped 1; count of bases not matched to a gene: 8. The CDR3 covers 15 residues. CDR3 amino acids: CASRIASGVQETQYF. DNA for the CDR3: TGTGCCAGCCGCATCGCTAGCGGGGTCCAAGAGACCCAGTACTTC.